What follows is one TCR beta chain and its context. Its antigen specificity is not known. Per-base quality was not reported, and no clone a single base away is much larger than it. The library came from RACE. The reads were generated on a NextSeq 500. Library preparation attached unique molecular identifiers to individual cDNA molecules for quantitative, reproducible TCR counting. Each blood RNA sample was used to sequence both TCR alpha and TCR beta chains. Concerning the study's data processing: The median number of TCRs per sample was roughly 94,000, ranging from about 20,000 to 690,600. V, J and CDR3 annotation of the TCR reads was performed with the Decombinator software suite. To make PS versus PT1 abundance plots, every sample was subsampled to the same number of TCRs (28,000). TCRs were defined as expanded if absent before sensitization and observed at least eight times at the 2-week time point. TCRdb reran the public reads through fastp at Q25 and MiXCR, keeping productive beta chains. Each entry is one CDR3 protein sequence, shown with its most common DNA and genes. V and J calls and clone size were set by TCRdb, not the authors. The sample table shows 180,000 or so distinct CDR3 sequences, and 13% to 15% are seen once. The ten largest clonotypes hold about 1.7% of the sample.

Read against the paper, the sample's time point label means: patch test 1, 2 weeks after DPC sensitization. The treatment or condition label on this specimen signifies: therapeutic diphenylcyclopropenone sensitization with weekly scalp DPC. At every patch-test visit, the blood draw took place before the patch test was put on. Patients were eligible if aged 18 to 70, diagnosed with alopecia and judged suitable for DPC therapy, and pregnant patients were excluded. Unfractionated whole blood was collected in Tempus Blood RNA tubes, and total RNA was extracted from that blood. This sample stems from a study of human T cells and chemical hapten exposure (dated by TCRdb to about 2021). Study-wide context: For sensitization, 2% DPC in acetone was applied to a roughly 2 cm by roughly 2 cm area of upper inner arm skin. Patients additionally received weekly therapeutic DPC doses to the scalp throughout the approximately 24-week study period. Patch testing on the upper back used Finn chambers containing 0.01% DPC, with scoring done after 6 days according to International Contact Dermatitis Research Group standards. The mostly female patient cohort included alopecia areata with under or over 50% scalp involvement, alopecia totalis and alopecia universalis. Libraries were pooled for sequencing, and variation in per-sample TCR yields was attributed mainly to small differences in library volumes within the pool. This study followed changes in the peripheral blood TCR repertoire in vivo during primary and secondary sensitization of alopecia patients to the hapten diphenylcyclopropenone (DPC). Patient blood was sampled pre-sensitization (week 0) and at 2, 6 and about 24 weeks after DPC sensitization. For TCR sequencing, blood came from about 28 alopecia patients at anywhere from one to four time points (pre-sensitization, 2, 6 and 24 weeks).

Trimming leaves V shorter by 4 bases and J shorter by 2 bases, with the junction holding 9 bases beyond the gene matches. The CDR3 spans 17 residues, from the cysteine through the phenylalanine. CDR3 DNA is the only sequence kept; it has 51 bases, read in frame from the first base. Paper-wide results and their limitations: After repeated subsampling, changes were observed in the strength of the expansion versus patch-test correlation and in the threshold at which the correlation became significant. A positive correlation was found between the number of PT1 expanded TCRs and patch test score, with significance reached at thresholds 8, 16 and 32 but not 4. Significantly more large CDR3 similarity clusters were formed by expanded TCRs than by pre-sensitization or healthy control sets, consistent with antigen-driven responses. DPC sensitization did not change how many TCRs were above 1 in 1000 frequency, and no evidence was found of alterations in global repertoire structure. All patients had alopecia, a presumed autoimmune disease, so their immune response might differ from that of healthy individuals.

The sequence was collected from a woman aged 25 to 39 with alopecia areata. Some clones in this sample may be carry-over from other donors' samples. The starting material was whole blood, obtained in connection with sensitization to the hapten diphenylcyclopropenone (DPC). In this chain, TRBV12-3 or TRBV12-4 is recombined with TRBJ2-3, and TRBD2 matches 10 of the central bases. CDR3 region: CASSSWASGSSTDTQYF. The sequenced DNA is TGTGCCAGCAGTTCTTGGGCTAGCGGGAGTTCCACAGATACGCAGTATTTT.